The entry below gives a single T cell receptor (beta chain) sequence along with its context. Its antigen is not identified. This entry belongs to a study of cytomegalovirus exposure and HLA in healthy donors. The V gene lost 2 bases and the J gene lost 3 bases, with 13 bases spanning the gap. In germline, CDR1 is SGHVS, CDR2 FQNEAQ. The CDR3 totals 15 residues. Study-level points and caveats: Generally TCR sequences proved uncommon, though certain public TCRs appeared in numerous donors.

In the PCR, 60 Vbeta and 13 Jbeta primers were used. Profiling relied on immunoSEQ multiplex PCR, and the TCRdb table lists in-frame clones only, not all of them. The sample records some 110,000 clones, more than 60% being singletons. This sequence joins TRBV7-8 and TRBJ1-2; D is undetermined. This clonotype was sampled from a man aged 35 to 55 in good health and CMV-seronegative. The sequencing input was PBMCs. This CDR3 reads CASSLLQAGDYGYTF. Written as DNA, the CDR3 is TGTGCCAGCAGCTTACTTCAGGCCGGCGACTATGGCTACACCTTC.